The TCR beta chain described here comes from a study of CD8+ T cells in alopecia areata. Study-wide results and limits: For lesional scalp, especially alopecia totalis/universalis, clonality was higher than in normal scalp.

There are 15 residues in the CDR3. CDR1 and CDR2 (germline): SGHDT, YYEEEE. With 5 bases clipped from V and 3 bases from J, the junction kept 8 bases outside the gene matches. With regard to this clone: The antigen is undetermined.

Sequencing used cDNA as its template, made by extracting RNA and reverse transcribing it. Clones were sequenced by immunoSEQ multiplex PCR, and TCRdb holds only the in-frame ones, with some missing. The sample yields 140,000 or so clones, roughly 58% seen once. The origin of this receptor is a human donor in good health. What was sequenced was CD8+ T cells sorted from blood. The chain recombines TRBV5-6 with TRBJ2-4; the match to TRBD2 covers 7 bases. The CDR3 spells CASSSGRGGKNIQYF. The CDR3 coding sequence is TGTGCCAGCAGTTCCGGACGCGGGGGCAAAAACATTCAGTACTTC.